This TCR beta chain was sequenced during a study of control samples from healthy donors and cancer patients. Sequenced by immunoSEQ multiplex PCR; TCRdb stores in-frame clones only, minus some. The profile shows 57,000 or so clones, 94% of them singletons. The CDR3 is 15 amino acids. V gave up 5 bases and J gave up 2 bases, with 16 bases separating them. Germline V gene sequence: CDR1 MDHEN, CDR2 SYDVKM. Sequences were obtained from blood. This receptor was obtained from a man aged 30 to 39 in good health. This chain connects TRBV28 to TRBJ2-7; the D call may be TRBD1 or TRBD2 (5 bases each). The CDR3 DNA is TGTGCCAGCAGTCTCCCGGGACGGCAGACCTACGAGCAGTACTTC. Its protein is CASSLPGRQTYEQYF.